Sequencing of this T cell receptor (beta chain) was carried out in a study of blood T cell repertoires in COVID-19 (dated by TCRdb to about 2020). For the wider study: Samples from collaborators originated in the United States, Italy and Spain and spanned both the acute and convalescent phases of COVID-19. Where available, HLA class I and class II types were obtained from metadata supplied by the sample provider rather than from assay-based typing. The samples were drawn from two sources: the first 160 participants of the ongoing ImmuneRACE study, and about 1,300 subjects contributed by 6 global collaborators. The prospective study material was composed of cDNA or gDNA derived from T cells, B-cell-depleted T cells, or PBMCs. Deeply sampled blood TCRbeta repertoires from subjects exposed to, actively infected with, or recovered from COVID-19 were included in the dataset. A de-identified subject ID, COVID-19 status, age in years and sex were almost always included in the sample metadata. A freely available public database, intended as a resource for researchers studying the immune response to SARS-CoV-2, is where the repertoires were released. Paper-wide results and their limitations: The amount of clinical and demographic metadata varied by source and participant and was provided uncurated.

Worth noting for this clone: Its antigen is not yet known. No quality values exist for individual bases; no much larger clone is one base distant.

Including the terminal cysteine and phenylalanine, the CDR3 comprises 15 residues. The sequence is cut down to CDR3 DNA, 45 bases in frame from base 1. V and J are truncated by 5 bases and 2 bases respectively, leaving an intervening sequence of 13 bases. The germline V gene (reference sequence) supplies CDR1 PRHDT and CDR2 FYEKMQ. In the prospective study, participants were roughly 18 to 100 years old, resided in approximately 25 geographic areas of the United States, and were enrolled through a virtual design. In the prospective study, cohorts were assigned on the basis of participant-reported clinical history obtained from a screening survey and a study questionnaire. In the prospective study, whole blood, serum and a nasopharyngeal or oropharyngeal swab were collected from each participant by mobile phlebotomists. Over a roughly 2-month period, participants in the prospective study had the option of providing additional blood draws and questionnaires. Prospective study blood samples were shipped either frozen or at room temperature before DNA extraction.

The immunoSEQ Assay, a bias-controlled multiplex PCR, was used to amplify TCRbeta CDR3 regions from genomic DNA. For the original study's pipeline: The number of nucleated cells in each sample was estimated by amplification of reference gene primers within the assay. To quantify the absolute abundance of each unique TCRbeta CDR3 rearrangement, sequence reads were collapsed and filtered. For each sample, productive Simpson clonality was calculated as the square root of Simpson's diversity index over productive rearrangements. Imported from immuneACCESS, the table was reduced by TCRdb to in-frame sequences with V and J called. These copies leave out some clones; in studies compared against another copy, an unresolved V gene accounts for under half, and the cause of the remainder is not known. Clone size and the V and J calls come from that table; the DNA yielded D and trimming. The sample has fewer than 200,000 clones on record, about 86% of them singletons. Together, the top ten hold about 3.6% of the sample.

Material for sequencing was PBMCs or T cells enriched from blood (not recorded which). The source of this sequence is a woman in her forties or fifties in a cohort exposed to, infected with or recovered from COVID-19 (not recorded which). The V and J genes are TRBV13 and TRBJ1-3; TRBD1 is a possible D gene, resting on 6 matching bases. The nucleotide sequence reads TGTGCCAGCAGCCTACGGACAGTTACTGGAAACACCATATATTTT. Its amino acids are CASSLRTVTGNTIYF.